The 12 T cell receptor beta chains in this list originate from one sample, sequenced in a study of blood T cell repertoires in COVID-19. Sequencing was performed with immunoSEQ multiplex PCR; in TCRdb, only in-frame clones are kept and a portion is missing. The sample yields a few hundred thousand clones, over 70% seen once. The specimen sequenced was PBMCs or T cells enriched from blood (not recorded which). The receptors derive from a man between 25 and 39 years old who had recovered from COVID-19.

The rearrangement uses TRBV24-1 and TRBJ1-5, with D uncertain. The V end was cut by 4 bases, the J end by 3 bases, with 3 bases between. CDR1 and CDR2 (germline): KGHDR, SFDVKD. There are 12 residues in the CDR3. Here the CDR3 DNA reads TGTGCCACCAGTGACCTCAATCAGCCCCAGCATTTT. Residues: CATSDLNQPQHF.

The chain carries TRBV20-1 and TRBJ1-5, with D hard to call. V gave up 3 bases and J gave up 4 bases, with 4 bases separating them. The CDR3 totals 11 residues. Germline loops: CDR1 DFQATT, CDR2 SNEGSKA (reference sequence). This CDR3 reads CSASLNQPQHF. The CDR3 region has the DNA TGCAGTGCTAGCCTAAATCAGCCCCAGCATTTT.

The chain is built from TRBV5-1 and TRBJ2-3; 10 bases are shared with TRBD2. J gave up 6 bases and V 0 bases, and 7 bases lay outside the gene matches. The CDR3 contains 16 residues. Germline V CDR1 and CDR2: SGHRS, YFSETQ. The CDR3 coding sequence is TGCGCCAGCAGCTTGGAAGCGGGGGGGCCATTTGATACGCAGTATTTT. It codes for CASSLEAGGPFDTQYF. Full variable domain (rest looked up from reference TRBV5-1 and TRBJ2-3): KAGVTQTPRYLIKTRGQQVTLSCSPISGHRSVSWYQQTPGQGLQFLFEYFSETQRNKGNFPGRFSGRQFSNSRSEMNVSTLELGDSALYLCASSLEAGGPFDTQYFGPGTRLTVL.

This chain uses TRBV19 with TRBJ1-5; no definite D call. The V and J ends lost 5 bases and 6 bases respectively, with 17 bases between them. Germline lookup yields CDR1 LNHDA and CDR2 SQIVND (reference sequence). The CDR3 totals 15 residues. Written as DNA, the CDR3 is TGTGCCAGTAGTCCCTTGCGAGGCATAGGTCAGCCCCAGCATTTT. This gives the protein CASSPLRGIGQPQHF.

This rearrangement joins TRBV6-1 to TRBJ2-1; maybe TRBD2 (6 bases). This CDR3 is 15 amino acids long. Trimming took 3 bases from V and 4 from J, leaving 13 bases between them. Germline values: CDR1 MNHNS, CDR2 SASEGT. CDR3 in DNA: TGTGCCAGCAGTGACCGGGGGAGCCTTTACAATGAGCAGTTCTTC. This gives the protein CASSDRGSLYNEQFF.

CDR3 nucleotides: TGTGCCAGCAGTGAAGACAGACCAACATACAATGAGCAGTTCTTC. It specifies CASSEDRPTYNEQFF. The rearrangement links TRBV2 to TRBJ2-1, with D unresolved. The CDR3 runs 15 residues. Looked up from germline, CDR1 is SNHLY and CDR2 is FYNNEI. Deletions cut 1 base from V and 4 bases from J, with 11 bases between.

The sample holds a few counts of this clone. The CDR3 sequence: CASSRQGSSYEQYF. Written as DNA, the CDR3 is TGTGCCAGCAGTCGGCAGGGAAGCTCCTACGAGCAGTACTTC. The V gene is TRBV5-4, the J gene TRBJ2-7; D might be TRBD1 (5 bases). Trimming took off 5 bases at V and 0 bases at J, with 12 bases between the two ends. CDR1 is SGHNT, CDR2 YYREEE, per germline (reference sequence). The CDR3 covers 14 residues.

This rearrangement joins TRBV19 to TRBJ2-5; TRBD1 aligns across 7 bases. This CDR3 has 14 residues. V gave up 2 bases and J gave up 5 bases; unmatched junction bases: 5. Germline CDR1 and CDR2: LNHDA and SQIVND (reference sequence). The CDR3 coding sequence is TGTGCCAGTAGTATACAGGGGGACGGGGAGACCCAGTACTTC. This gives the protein CASSIQGDGETQYF.

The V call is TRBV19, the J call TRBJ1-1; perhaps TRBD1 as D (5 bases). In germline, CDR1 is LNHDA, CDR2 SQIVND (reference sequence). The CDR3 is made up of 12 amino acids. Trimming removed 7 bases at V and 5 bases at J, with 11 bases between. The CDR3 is CASTWGRTEAFF. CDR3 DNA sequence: TGTGCCAGTACATGGGGGAGGACTGAAGCTTTCTTT.

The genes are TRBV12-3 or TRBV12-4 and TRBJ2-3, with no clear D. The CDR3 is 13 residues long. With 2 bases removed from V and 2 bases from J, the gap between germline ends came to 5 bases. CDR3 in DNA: TGTGCCAGCAGTTTATCAGTCACAGATACGCAGTATTTT. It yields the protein CASSLSVTDTQYF.

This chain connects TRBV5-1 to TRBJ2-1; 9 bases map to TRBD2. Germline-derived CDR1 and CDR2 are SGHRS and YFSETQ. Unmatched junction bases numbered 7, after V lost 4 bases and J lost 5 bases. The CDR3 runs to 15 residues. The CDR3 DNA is TGCGCCAGCAGCCGTCTAGCGGGGAGAAACAATGAGCAGTTCTTC. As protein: CASSRLAGRNNEQFF.

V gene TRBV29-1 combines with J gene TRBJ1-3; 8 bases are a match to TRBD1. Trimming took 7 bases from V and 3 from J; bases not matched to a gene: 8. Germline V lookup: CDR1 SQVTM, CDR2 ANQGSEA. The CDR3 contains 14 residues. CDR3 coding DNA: TGCAGCGCCAAAGCCGGGACAGGTGGAAACACCATATATTTT. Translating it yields CSAKAGTGGNTIYF.